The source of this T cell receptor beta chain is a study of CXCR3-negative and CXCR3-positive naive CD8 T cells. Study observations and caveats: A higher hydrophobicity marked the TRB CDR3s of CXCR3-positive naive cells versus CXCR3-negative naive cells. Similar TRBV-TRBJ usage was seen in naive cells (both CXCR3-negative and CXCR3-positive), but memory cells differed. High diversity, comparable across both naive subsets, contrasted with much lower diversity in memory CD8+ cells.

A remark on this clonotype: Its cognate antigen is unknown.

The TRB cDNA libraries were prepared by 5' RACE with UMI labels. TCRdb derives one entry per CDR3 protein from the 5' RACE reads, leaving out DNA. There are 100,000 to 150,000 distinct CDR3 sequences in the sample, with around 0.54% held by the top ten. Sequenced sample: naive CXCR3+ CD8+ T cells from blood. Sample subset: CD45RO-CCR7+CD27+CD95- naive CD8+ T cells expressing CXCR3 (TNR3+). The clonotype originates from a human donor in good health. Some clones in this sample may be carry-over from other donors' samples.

The CDR3 region is CASSALLISKNIQYF. The rearrangement links TRBV19 to TRBJ2-4. Germline CDR1 is LNHDA and CDR2 is SQIVND (reference sequence). The CDR3 contains 15 residues.